The 32 T cell receptor beta chains below come from one sample, sequenced in a study of regulatory T cells in long-lasting Graves disease. Arm-PCR of CDR3 regions and iRepertoire HTBI primers were used to build TCR beta libraries. TCRdb ran MiXCR on the multiplex PCR reads and lists one entry per CDR3 protein. The sample has around 360,000 distinct CDR3 sequences, roughly 17% seen once. Time point reported: newly diagnosed GD, antithyroid drugs for less than 3 months. TCR sequences were obtained from RNA taken from PBMCs. Another study also made use of these data, one on T cells in Graves' hyperthyroidism and ophthalmopathy.

Specimen: peripheral blood mononuclear cells (PBMCs), collected at new diagnosis, from a patient treated with antithyroid drugs. The source of these receptors is a woman under 30 with Graves disease.

This clonotype was seen at least ten times. This chain uses TRBV3-1 with TRBJ2-1, with D hard to call. This CDR3 has 10 residues. Per the germline V gene, CDR1 is LGHDT and CDR2 is YNNKEL (reference sequence). CDR3 nucleotides: TGTGCGAGTTTAGGGCCTGAGCAGTTCTTC. The encoded protein is CASLGPEQFF.

This clonotype showed up many times. CDR3 sequence: CASSQPPDTQYF. For the CDR3, the DNA is TGCGCCAGCAGCCAACCCCCGGATACGCAGTATTTT. V usage is TRBV4-1 and J usage is TRBJ2-3; D unresolved. CDR1 is MGHRA and CDR2 is YSYEKL in the germline V gene. V was pared by 2 bases and J by 6 bases, with 6 bases between. CDR3 length: 12 residues.

In its sample, this clonotype was seen a few times. The J gene is TRBJ1-2, the V gene TRBV2; 8 bases line up with TRBD1. Germline trimming cut 6 bases from V and 7 bases from J; bases unmatched to any gene: 13. The germline gives CDR1 SNHLY, CDR2 FYNNEI. The CDR3 totals 15 residues. CDR3 DNA: TGTGCCAGCAGGACAGGGGCCATTCAGTGGGCTGGCTACACCTTC. It yields the protein CASRTGAIQWAGYTF. The full variable domain, in which reference TRBV2 and TRBJ1-2 provide the parts outside the CDR3, is EPEVTQTPSHQVTQMGQEVILRCVPISNHLYFYWYRQILGQKVEFLVSFYNNEISEKSEIFDDQFSVERPDGSNFTLKIRSTKLEDSAMYFCASRTGAIQWAGYTFGSGTRLTVV.

This clonotype showed up just a few times. J is TRBJ2-7 and V is TRBV28; D ambiguous. The CDR3 loop spans 12 amino acids. Germline CDR1 MDHEN, CDR2 SYDVKM. The V and J ends lost 7 bases and 6 bases respectively, with 13 bases between them. DNA for the CDR3: TGTGCCAGCACCCGGTCCTCCGGCGAGCAGTACTTC. This sequence encodes CASTRSSGEQYF.

This clonotype was seen repeatedly, ten times or more. The rearrangement links TRBV2 to TRBJ2-1; D gene unclear. The CDR3 runs 13 residues. Germline V gives CDR1 SNHLY, CDR2 FYNNEI. V was shortened by 6 bases and J by 8 bases, with 14 bases between the two germline ends. The CDR3 DNA follows: TGTGCCAGCAGATCCGGTGGGCAGGATGAGCAGTTCTTC. Translating it yields CASRSGGQDEQFF.

The chain uses TRBV3-1 and TRBJ2-3, with D uncertain. The germline gives CDR1 LGHDT, CDR2 YNNKEL (reference sequence). This CDR3 is 15 amino acids long. V lost 4 bases and J 6 bases, leaving 17 bases between the germline ends. CDR3 sequence reads: CASSLRDVGSDTQYF. The DNA of the CDR3 is TGTGCCAGCAGCCTTAGGGATGTGGGTTCGGATACGCAGTATTTT.

This clonotype was recorded many times. This rearrangement joins TRBV5-1 to TRBJ2-1, with 10 nucleotides matching TRBD1. The germline V gene has CDR1 SGHRS and CDR2 YFSETQ. This CDR3 contains 15 residues. V lost 0 bases to trimming and J lost 8 bases; unmatched junction nucleotides: 5. The CDR3: CASSLVRDRGDEQFF. In DNA form, the CDR3 reads TGCGCCAGCAGCTTGGTGCGGGACAGGGGTGATGAGCAGTTCTTC.

The chain uses TRBV6-8 and TRBJ2-7, with a tentative D call TRBD2 (5 bases). Germline V gene data show CDR1 as MNHGY and CDR2 as SAAAGT. Trimming removed 4 bases at V and 2 bases at J, with 12 bases between. The CDR3 is 14 amino acids. The CDR3 reads CASSSVGLTYEQYF. The DNA of the CDR3 is TGTGCCAGCAGTTCGGTCGGACTTACCTACGAGCAGTACTTC.

With regard to this clonotype: This may come from a read error, since a much larger clone is one base off. CDR3 DNA: TGTGCCAGCAGTGAGGGACAGTACCAAGAGACCCAGTACTTC. This codes for CASSEGQYQETQYF. This chain links TRBV6-1 with TRBJ2-5, with 7 bases aligning to TRBD1. Unmatched junction bases numbered 1, after V lost 3 bases and J lost 0 bases. Per germline, CDR1 MNHNS and CDR2 SASEGT. This CDR3 comprises 14 residues.

This clonotype was counted only a few times. One junction end disagrees with the germline gene, perhaps due to a read error. The CDR3 DNA is TGTGCTAGCAGCCGGCTACTAGCGGGAGGAAGCAATGAGCAGTTCTTC. It encodes CASSRLLAGGSNEQFF. The chain uses TRBV7-7 and TRBJ2-1; 12 bases fit TRBD2. Germline V lookup: CDR1 SSHAT, CDR2 FNYEAQ (reference sequence). This CDR3 is 16 amino acids long.

This clonotype was counted many times. One junction end disagrees with the germline gene, perhaps due to a read error. The chain links TRBV30 to TRBJ2-2, with D unclear. There are 14 residues in the CDR3. Germline lookup yields CDR1 GTSNPN and CDR2 SVGIG (reference sequence). DNA for the CDR3: TGTGTCTGGATGCCGTACGCGAACACCGGGGAGCTGTTTTTT. This gives the protein CVWMPYANTGELFF.

This clonotype was counted many times. V is TRBV18 and J is TRBJ1-1; perhaps TRBD1 as D (5 bases). Per germline, CDR1 KGHSH and CDR2 LQKENI. Trimming shortened V by 1 base and J by 5 bases, and 17 bases separated the two germline ends. The CDR3 is 16 amino acids. The DNA of the CDR3 is TGTGCCAGCTCACCACTGGCTAAGACAGAAAAGACTGAAGCTTTCTTT. Amino acids: CASSPLAKTEKTEAFF.

The sample holds a few counts of this clonotype. The V call is TRBV12-3 or TRBV12-4, the J call TRBJ1-2; the D gene is possibly TRBD1 (5 bases). The CDR3 covers 17 residues. Trimming took 4 bases from V and 4 from J, leaving 22 bases between them. The CDR3 DNA is TGTGCCAGCAGTTCCATCGCGTCTGGACACCGTCGCTATGGCTACACCTTC. It translates to CASSSIASGHRRYGYTF.

This clonotype came up many times. The V call is TRBV2, the J call TRBJ1-3, with a possible D match to TRBD1 (6 bases). Trimming took 6 bases from V and 0 from J, leaving 9 bases between them. CDR1 SNHLY and CDR2 FYNNEI come from the germline V gene. The CDR3 totals 14 residues. CDR3 sequence (DNA): TGTGCCAGCAGAGACAGGACCTCTGGAAACACCATATATTTT. This gives the protein CASRDRTSGNTIYF.

This clonotype was observed at least ten times. The V gene is TRBV28, the J gene TRBJ1-5; D gene uncertain. Germline CDR1 reads MDHEN; CDR2 reads SYDVKM. CDR3 length: 14 residues. V was pared by 3 bases and J by 0 bases, with 6 bases between. CDR3 region: CASSFIGSNQPQHF. DNA for the CDR3: TGTGCCAGCAGTTTTATCGGTAGCAATCAGCCCCAGCATTTT.

The V call is TRBV24-1, the J call TRBJ1-2, with D hard to call. This CDR3 is built from 13 residues. The germline V gene has CDR1 KGHDR and CDR2 SFDVKD. Deletions cut 4 bases from V and 4 bases from J, with 9 bases between. The CDR3 DNA follows: TGTGCCACCAGTGACCCCTTGGCCTATGGCTACACCTTC. It yields the protein CATSDPLAYGYTF.

This clonotype showed up many times. The chain combines TRBV11-1 with TRBJ2-3; 8 positions agree with TRBD2. Germline loops: CDR1 SGHAT, CDR2 FQDESV (reference sequence). J gave up 2 bases and V 7 bases, and 5 bases lay outside the gene matches. The CDR3 runs 14 residues. CDR3 in DNA: TGTGCCAGCACTCTCGGGAGGGTCACAGATACGCAGTATTTT. Protein sequence: CASTLGRVTDTQYF.

At least ten counts were recorded for this clonotype. The rearrangement joins TRBV7-9 to TRBJ2-7; the D gene is possibly TRBD1 (5 bases). Germline assignment: CDR1 SEHNR and CDR2 FQNEAQ (reference sequence). Trimming shortened V by 5 bases and J by 1 base, and 15 bases separated the two germline ends. The CDR3 has 15 residues. Written as DNA, the CDR3 is TGTGCCAGCAGCCATGGCCTCCAGGGATCCTACGAGCAGTACTTC. Amino acid sequence: CASSHGLQGSYEQYF.

Ten or more counts support this clonotype. This chain links TRBV29-1 with TRBJ2-7, with 8 bases matching TRBD1. Germline values: CDR1 SQVTM, CDR2 ANQGSEA. Trimming removed 6 bases from V and 3 bases from J; junction bases left unmatched: 4. This CDR3 has 12 residues. CDR3 amino acids: CSVGQVDYEQYF. Written as DNA, the CDR3 is TGCAGCGTGGGACAGGTCGACTACGAGCAGTACTTC.

As concerns this clonotype: Given a much more abundant clone one base away, this may be a read error. The gene calls are TRBV20-1 and TRBJ2-3; D perhaps matches TRBD1 (5 bases). This CDR3 contains 15 residues. In germline, CDR1 is DFQATT, CDR2 SNEGSKA (reference sequence). CDR3 DNA: TGCAGTGCTAGAATTCCAGGGAAGTCCACAGATACGCGGTATTTT. This sequence encodes CSARIPGKSTDTRYF.

This clonotype was observed many times. V is TRBV12-3 or TRBV12-4 and J is TRBJ1-1, with 7 bases lining up with TRBD1. After removal of 3 bases from V and 8 bases from J, the junction contained 6 bases not matched to a gene. This CDR3 spans 13 amino acids. The CDR3 DNA reads TGTGCCAGCAGTTTGGTAAGGGGGCTCGAAGCTTTCTTT. It translates to CASSLVRGLEAFF.

This clonotype has at least ten counts. The chain employs TRBV28 and TRBJ2-1, with D tentatively TRBD2 (5 bases). V gave up 6 bases and J gave up 7 bases, with 19 bases separating them. The CDR3 is made up of 15 amino acids. From germline, CDR1 is MDHEN and CDR2 SYDVKM. CDR3 residues: CASRTPGGAGNEQFF. For the CDR3, the DNA is TGTGCCAGCAGGACCCCAGGAGGCGCTGGGAATGAGCAGTTCTTC.

On this clonotype itself: A clone one base away is much larger, so this may be a read error. This chain uses TRBV15 with TRBJ2-1; 9 bases are shared with TRBD2. CDR1 is LNHNV, CDR2 YYDKDF, per germline (reference sequence). The CDR3 has 17 amino acids. The CDR3, as DNA: TGTGTCACCAGCAGAGATTACGGGACTAGCCTTGGGCGGGAGCAGTTCTTC. Translation: CVTSRDYGTSLGREQFF.

This clonotype came up a few times. The CDR3 here is CASSQTGYTGELFF. The CDR3, as DNA: TGTGCCAGCAGTCAGACAGGGTACACCGGGGAGCTGTTTTTT. The rearrangement uses TRBV12-3 or TRBV12-4 and TRBJ2-2; TRBD1 aligns across 7 bases. This CDR3 spans 14 amino acids. With V trimmed by 5 bases and J by 3 bases, 3 bases remained unmatched.

The rearrangement links TRBV29-1 to TRBJ2-1; TRBD1 might be the D (6 bases). This CDR3 comprises 15 residues. Deletions cut 5 bases from V and 4 bases from J, with 18 bases between. Per germline, CDR1 SQVTM and CDR2 ANQGSEA. The CDR3 protein is CSVSPQGTYYNEQFF. In nucleotides, the CDR3 is TGCAGCGTTAGTCCCCAGGGGACCTATTACAATGAGCAGTTCTTC.

This clonotype was seen only a few times. This chain connects TRBV12-3 or TRBV12-4 to TRBJ1-5; TRBD1 is a possible D gene (5 bases). CDR3 size: 15 residues. Trimming removed 3 bases at V and 0 bases at J, with 9 bases between. The CDR3 coding sequence is TGTGCCAGCAGTTTGGGGGACGTTAGCAATCAGCCCCAGCATTTT. This encodes CASSLGDVSNQPQHF.

The chain links TRBV20-1 to TRBJ1-6, with D tentatively TRBD1 (6 bases). The V gene's germline CDR1 is DFQATT and CDR2 SNEGSKA (reference sequence). The CDR3 contains 13 residues. V was shortened by 4 bases and J by 10 bases, with 14 bases between the two germline ends. CDR3 bases: TGCAGTGCTAAAGTCAGGGACATCTCACCCCTCCACTTT. Translated: CSAKVRDISPLHF.

The table lists this clonotype with many counts. V is TRBV20-1 and J is TRBJ2-3, with 9 bases aligning to TRBD2. V shed 0 bases, J shed 1 base, and the junction held 5 bases outside the gene matches. The CDR3 extends over 16 amino acids. The germline V gene encodes CDR1 DFQATT and CDR2 SNEGSKA (reference sequence). As DNA, the CDR3 is TGCAGTGCTAGAGAGCCAGGACTAGCGCGCACAGATACGCAGTATTTT. Its protein is CSAREPGLARTDTQYF.

The chain is built from TRBV27 and TRBJ2-1; D is undetermined. The CDR3 is made up of 14 amino acids. Germline-derived CDR1 and CDR2 are MNHEY and SMNVEV (reference sequence). V was pared by 2 bases and J by 4 bases, with 9 bases between. CDR3 sequence reads: CASSLRAVYNEQFF. CDR3 DNA: TGTGCCAGCAGTTTACGGGCCGTATACAATGAGCAGTTCTTC.

Many counts were recorded for this clonotype. The rearrangement uses TRBV7-2 and TRBJ2-7; 7 nucleotides match TRBD2. Germline assignment: CDR1 SGHTA and CDR2 FQGNSA. The CDR3 totals 15 residues. Trimming took 6 bases from V and 0 from J; bases not matched to a gene: 8. The CDR3 nucleotides are TGTGCCAGCAGGCGAGGGCGGGAGAGCTCCTACGAGCAGTACTTC. The encoded protein is CASRRGRESSYEQYF.

As regards this clonotype: This may come from a read error, since a much larger clone is one base off. The rearrangement joins TRBV29-1 to TRBJ2-1, with 8 bases aligning to TRBD2. Germline CDR1 reads SQVTM; CDR2 reads ANQGSEA. This CDR3 spans 14 amino acids. The V gene end was trimmed by 6 bases and the J gene end by 5 bases; junction bases not matched to a gene: 9. Here the CDR3 reads CSVPGLGVHNEQFF. CDR3 bases: TGCAGCGTCCCGGGACTAGGGGTTCACAATGAGCAGTTCTTC.

This clonotype occurred many times. The DNA for the CDR3 is TGTGCCTGGAGTGTAACAGGGGGGAACACTGAAGCTTTCTTT. It translates to CAWSVTGGNTEAFF. The genes are TRBV30 and TRBJ1-1; 8 bases agree with TRBD1. This CDR3 spans 14 amino acids. Trimming cost V 0 bases and J 1 base; bases outside gene matches: 1. CDR1 GTSNPN and CDR2 SVGIG come from the germline V gene (reference sequence). Supplemented by reference TRBV30 and TRBJ1-1, the full variable domain reads SQTIHQWPATLVQPVGSPLSLECTVEGTSNPNLYWYRQAAGRGLQLLFYSVGIGQISSEVPQNLSASRPQDRQFILSSKKLLLSDSGFYLCAWSVTGGNTEAFFGQGTRLTVV.